One and the same sample provided the 24 T cell receptor beta chains below, sequenced in a study of blood T cell repertoires in COVID-19. Sequencing was performed with immunoSEQ multiplex PCR; in TCRdb, only in-frame clones are kept and a portion is missing. The sample has roughly 400,000 clones, approximately 90% seen once. The sequencing input was PBMCs or T cells enriched from blood (not recorded which). These receptors came from a woman between 35 and 50 years old who had been exposed to COVID-19.

This chain joins TRBV28 and TRBJ1-2; D call uncertain. Trimming cost V 7 bases and J 2 bases, with 8 bases left between them. This CDR3 has 12 amino acids. CDR1 is MDHEN and CDR2 is SYDVKM in the germline V gene. The CDR3 sequence is CASTSGNYGYTF. The CDR3 region has the DNA TGTGCCAGCACCTCGGGGAACTATGGCTACACCTTC.

This chain uses TRBV5-5 with TRBJ1-1, with unresolved D. V dropped 4 bases and J dropped 2 bases, with 12 bases sitting between them. The CDR3 contains 14 residues. Germline V gives CDR1 SGHKS, CDR2 YYEKEE (reference sequence). The CDR3 DNA reads as TGTGCCAGCAGCCCAGAGGCAGTAAACACTGAAGCTTTCTTT. Amino acid sequence: CASSPEAVNTEAFF.

V is TRBV19 and J is TRBJ1-5; TRBD1 is a possible D gene (5 bases). Trimming stripped 7 bases from V and 1 base from J, with 14 bases between. The CDR3 length is 15 residues. Germline CDR1 LNHDA, CDR2 SQIVND (reference sequence). The CDR3 spells CASTRDRGSNQPQHF. CDR3 coding DNA: TGTGCCAGTACCCGAGATAGGGGCAGCAATCAGCCCCAGCATTTT.

This chain joins TRBV11-2 and TRBJ1-6; the match to TRBD1 covers 8 bases. After removal of 2 bases from V and 7 bases from J, the junction contained 1 base not matched to a gene. This CDR3 contains 14 residues. Germline-derived CDR1 and CDR2 are SGHAT and FQNNGV. CDR3 sequence (DNA): TGTGCCAGCAGCTTAACAGGGGGGAATTCACCCCTCCACTTT. As protein: CASSLTGGNSPLHF.

In this sample, this clone turned up once. The J gene is TRBJ2-1, the V gene TRBV12-3 or TRBV12-4; the D is unclear. V was clipped by 6 bases and J by 15 bases, with 18 bases between them. The CDR3 loop spans 12 amino acids. CDR3 sequence (DNA): TGTGCCAGCAGCCTCCGCGGCCTAACGGGGTTCTTC. Encoded protein: CASSLRGLTGFF.

V and J are TRBV7-3 and TRBJ2-3, with D perhaps matching TRBD2 (6 bases). Trimming took off 5 bases at V and 2 bases at J, with 14 bases between the two ends. The CDR3 runs to 15 residues. Germline values: CDR1 SGHTA, CDR2 FQGTGA. In nucleotides, the CDR3 is TGTGCCAGCAGCCCATTGGGACTCGTCACAGATACGCAGTATTTT. The encoded protein is CASSPLGLVTDTQYF.

The CDR3 DNA is TGTGCCAGCAGCCAATCGGGACAGGGGAATGAAAAACTGTTTTTT. Amino acid sequence: CASSQSGQGNEKLFF. The V call is TRBV3-1 (or the pseudogene TRBV3-2), the J call TRBJ1-4; the match to TRBD1 covers 10 bases. This CDR3 spans 15 amino acids. V lost 2 bases and J lost 5; bases outside the gene matches: 2. The germline CDR1 and CDR2 sequences are LGHDT and YNNKEL (reference sequence).

This clone has a handful of counts. The rearrangement links TRBV19 to TRBJ1-4, with D perhaps TRBD1 (5 bases). The CDR3 contains 13 residues. CDR1 LNHDA and CDR2 SQIVND come from the germline V gene (reference sequence). With 4 bases removed from V and 7 bases from J, the gap between germline ends came to 10 bases. The CDR3 region has the DNA TGTGCCAGTAGTAGGAGGGGAGGTGAAAAACTGTTTTTT. This sequence encodes CASSRRGGEKLFF.

The V gene is TRBV7-2, the J gene TRBJ2-1; 14 bases map to TRBD2. This CDR3 has 15 residues. With V trimmed by 5 bases and J by 8 bases, 5 bases remained unmatched. CDR1 and CDR2 from the germline V gene are SGHTA and FQGNSA. Here the CDR3 reads CASSPTSGRADEQFF. In DNA, the CDR3 is TGTGCCAGCAGCCCGACTAGCGGGAGGGCCGATGAGCAGTTCTTC.

The chain links TRBV5-1 to TRBJ1-6, with 8 bases that match TRBD1. CDR1 is SGHRS and CDR2 is YFSETQ in the germline V gene. V lost 4 bases and J lost 9; bases outside the gene matches: 9. The CDR3 covers 15 residues. The CDR3 sequence: CASSVGQGPGSPLHF. CDR3 sequence (DNA): TGCGCCAGCAGCGTAGGACAGGGTCCAGGTTCACCCCTCCACTTT.

The chain joins TRBV15 to TRBJ1-2, with D perhaps TRBD1 (5 bases). This CDR3 is 17 amino acids long. Germline V gene data show CDR1 as LNHNV and CDR2 as YYDKDF (reference sequence). The V end was cut by 1 base, the J end by 7 bases, with 22 bases between. The CDR3 DNA reads TGTGCCACCAGCAGAGTTCAAGGGGTGGGAGGGGTAGTTGGCTACACCTTC. Translation gives CATSRVQGVGGVVGYTF.

The rearrangement joins TRBV18 to TRBJ2-1; 9 bases are shared with TRBD2. V shed 8 bases and J 2 bases; nucleotides not matched to a gene: 4. The CDR3 spans 14 residues. Germline CDR1 is KGHSH and CDR2 is LQKENI. CDR3 loop: CASVAGVPYNEQFF. The CDR3 coding sequence is TGTGCCAGCGTAGCGGGGGTTCCCTACAATGAGCAGTTCTTC.

The gene calls are TRBV5-1 and TRBJ2-1; no clear D gene. Trimming removed 2 bases at V and 7 bases at J, with 10 bases between. Germline assignment: CDR1 SGHRS and CDR2 YFSETQ. This CDR3 is built from 13 residues. The CDR3 region has the DNA TGCGCCAGCAGCTTACAAGATTGGAATGAGCAGTTCTTC. Residues: CASSLQDWNEQFF.

This rearrangement joins TRBV19 to TRBJ2-3; no reliable D call. CDR3 length: 13 amino acids. Per germline, CDR1 LNHDA and CDR2 SQIVND (reference sequence). V lost 3 bases to trimming and J lost 2 bases, with 6 bases between them. For the CDR3, the DNA is TGTGCCAGTAGTATTGGCCCCACAGATACGCAGTATTTT. Protein product: CASSIGPTDTQYF. The full variable domain, rest sourced from reference TRBV19 and TRBJ2-3, is DGGITQSPKYLFRKEGQNVTLSCEQNLNHDAMYWYRQDPGQGLRLIYYSQIVNDFQKGDIAEGYSVSREKKESFPLTVTSAQKNPTAFYLCASSIGPTDTQYFGPGTRLTVL.

The chain is built from TRBV18 and TRBJ2-5; maybe TRBD1 (5 bases). The CDR3 runs 14 residues. Germline V lookup: CDR1 KGHSH, CDR2 LQKENI. V was clipped by 6 bases and J by 4 bases, with 15 bases between them. The DNA of the CDR3 is TGTGCCAGCTCCCCCCGCAGGGTTGGAGAGACCCAGTACTTC. It is translated as CASSPRRVGETQYF.

This clone was observed once. CDR3 in amino acids: CASSPLSSASEAGNTIYF. The CDR3 coding sequence is TGTGCCAGCTCACCATTAAGTTCGGCTAGTGAGGCGGGAAACACCATATATTTT. This chain connects TRBV18 to TRBJ1-3; D uncertain. Trimming removed 2 bases at V and 4 bases at J, with 21 bases between. In germline, CDR1 is KGHSH, CDR2 LQKENI. The CDR3 runs to 18 residues.

The chain recombines TRBV5-1 with TRBJ2-7; maybe TRBD2 (5 bases). The V end was cut by 4 bases, the J end by 2 bases, with 10 bases between. The CDR3 sequence is 13 residues long. Germline CDR1 and CDR2: SGHRS and YFSETQ. CDR3 sequence reads: CASSGGDTYEQYF. The CDR3 coding sequence is TGCGCCAGCAGCGGAGGCGATACCTACGAGCAGTACTTC.

V is TRBV2 and J is TRBJ2-4; 11 nucleotides align to TRBD2. Germline CDR1 is SNHLY and CDR2 is FYNNEI. This CDR3 has 15 residues. V was clipped by 6 bases and J by 3 bases; unmatched bases: 4. The CDR3 DNA reads TGTGCCAGCAGACCGGGACTAGCGGACAAAAACATTCAGTACTTC. Residues: CASRPGLADKNIQYF.

The V call is TRBV7-2, the J call TRBJ1-5, with 8 nucleotides matching TRBD1. CDR3 size: 17 residues. Germline-derived CDR1 and CDR2 are SGHTA and FQGNSA. The ends lost 4 bases at V and 0 bases at J; junction bases unmatched: 8. For the CDR3, the DNA is TGTGCCAGCAGCTCCACCCCAGGGGGCTTTAGCAATCAGCCCCAGCATTTT. This encodes CASSSTPGGFSNQPQHF.

The rearrangement links TRBV11-3 to TRBJ2-7, with TRBD1 as a possible D gene (5 bases). Trimming removed 5 bases at V and 3 bases at J, with 8 bases between. CDR3 length: 12 residues. The germline V gene encodes CDR1 SGHNT and CDR2 YENEEA. For the CDR3, the DNA is TGTGCCAGCAGCGTAACAGGCTACGAGCAGTACTTC. Residues: CASSVTGYEQYF.

The genes are TRBV6-5 and TRBJ1-6, with TRBD1 identical over 8 bases. Germline V gene lookup returns CDR1 MNHEY and CDR2 SVGAGI. The length of the CDR3 is 14 residues. The V gene end was trimmed by 6 bases and the J gene end by 10 bases; junction bases not matched to a gene: 8. The CDR3 spells CASRAGGLNSPLHF. As DNA, the CDR3 is TGTGCCAGCAGGGCAGGGGGCCTCAACTCACCCCTCCACTTT.

The CDR3 reads CASSSKRGLAGSTDTQYF. In DNA form, the CDR3 reads TGCGCCAGCAGCTCCAAACGAGGACTAGCGGGGAGCACAGATACGCAGTATTTT. This chain uses TRBV5-1 with TRBJ2-3, with 12 bases matching TRBD2. Germline assignment: CDR1 SGHRS and CDR2 YFSETQ. There are 18 residues in the CDR3. Trimming at V came to 3 bases and at J to 0 bases, leaving 8 bases not matched to a gene.

Comment on this clone: This CDR3 is also generated by other DNA sequences in the sample. The chain employs TRBV5-6 and TRBJ2-5; 7 nucleotides agree with TRBD1. The junction had 1 base not matched to a gene; V was cut back by 4 bases and J by 1 base. Germline CDR1 is SGHDT and CDR2 is YYEEEE. This CDR3 has 13 residues. CDR3 sequence reads: CASSGDSQETQYF. The CDR3 DNA reads as TGTGCCAGCAGCGGGGACAGCCAAGAGACCCAGTACTTC.

This clone is a singleton in its sample. The genes are TRBV27 and TRBJ1-2; 7 bases map to TRBD1. Germline V lookup: CDR1 MNHEY, CDR2 SMNVEV (reference sequence). The CDR3 contains 13 residues. The trim removed 4 bases at V and 7 bases at J, leaving 6 bases unmatched. The CDR3 loop is CASSSWTGGGYTF. The CDR3 coding sequence is TGTGCCAGCAGTTCTTGGACAGGCGGTGGCTACACCTTC.